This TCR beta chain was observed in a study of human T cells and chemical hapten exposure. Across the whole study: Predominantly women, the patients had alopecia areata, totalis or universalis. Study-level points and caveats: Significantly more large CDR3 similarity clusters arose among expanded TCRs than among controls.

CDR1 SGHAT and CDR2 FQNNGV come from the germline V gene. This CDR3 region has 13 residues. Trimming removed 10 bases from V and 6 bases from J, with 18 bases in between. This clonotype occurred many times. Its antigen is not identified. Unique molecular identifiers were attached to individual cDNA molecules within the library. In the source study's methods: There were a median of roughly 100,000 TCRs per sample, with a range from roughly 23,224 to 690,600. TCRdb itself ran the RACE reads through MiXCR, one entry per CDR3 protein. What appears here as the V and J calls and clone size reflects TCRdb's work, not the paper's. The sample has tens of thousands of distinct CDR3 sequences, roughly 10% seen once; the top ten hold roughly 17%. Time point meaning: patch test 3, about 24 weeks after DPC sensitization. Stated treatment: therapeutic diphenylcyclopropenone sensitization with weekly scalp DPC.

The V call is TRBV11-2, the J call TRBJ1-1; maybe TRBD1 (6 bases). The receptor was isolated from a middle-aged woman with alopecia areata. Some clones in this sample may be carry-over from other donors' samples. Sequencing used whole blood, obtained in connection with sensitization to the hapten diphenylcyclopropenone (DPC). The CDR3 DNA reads TGTGCCACCAGAGAAGGGGGAAGGGCTGAAGCTTTCTTT. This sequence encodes CATREGGRAEAFF.